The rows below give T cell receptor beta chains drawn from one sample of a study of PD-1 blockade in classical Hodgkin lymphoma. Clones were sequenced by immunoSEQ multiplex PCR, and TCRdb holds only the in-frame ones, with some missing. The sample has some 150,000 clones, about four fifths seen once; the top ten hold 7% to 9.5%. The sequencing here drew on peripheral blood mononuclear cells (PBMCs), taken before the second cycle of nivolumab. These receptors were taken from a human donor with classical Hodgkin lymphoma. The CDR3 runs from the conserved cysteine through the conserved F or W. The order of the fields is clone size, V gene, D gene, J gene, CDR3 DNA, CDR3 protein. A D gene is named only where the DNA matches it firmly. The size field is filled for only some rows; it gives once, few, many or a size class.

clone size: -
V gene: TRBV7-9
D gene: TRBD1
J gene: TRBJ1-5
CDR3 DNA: TGTGCCAGCAGCCCCGGGGACAGGACCATTAGCAATCAGCCCCAGCATTTT
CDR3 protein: CASSPGDRTISNQPQHF

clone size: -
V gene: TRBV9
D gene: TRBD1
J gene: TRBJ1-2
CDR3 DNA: TGTGCCAGCAGCGTAGGGCAGGGGGCGGACTATGGCTACACCTTC
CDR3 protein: CASSVGQGADYGYTF

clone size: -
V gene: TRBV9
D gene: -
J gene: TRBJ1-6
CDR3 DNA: TGTGCCAGCAGCGAAACGGTCGCGGGCAATTCACCCCTCCACTTT
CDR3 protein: CASSETVAGNSPLHF

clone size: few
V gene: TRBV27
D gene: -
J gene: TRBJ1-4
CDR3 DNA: TGTGCCAGCACCCCCCCGTCGGGGGCCGGTAATGAAAAACTGTTTTTT
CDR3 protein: CASTPPSGAGNEKLFF

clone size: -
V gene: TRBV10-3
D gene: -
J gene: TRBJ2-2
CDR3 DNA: TGTGCCACGGGTGAAGGGACCGGGGAGCTGTTTTTT
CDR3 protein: CATGEGTGELFF

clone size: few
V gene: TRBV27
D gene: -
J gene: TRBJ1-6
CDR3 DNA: TGTGCCAGCAGTTTAGGGGGGCTCTATAATTCACCCCTCCACTTT
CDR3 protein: CASSLGGLYNSPLHF

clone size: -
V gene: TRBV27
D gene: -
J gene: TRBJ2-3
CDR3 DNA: TGTGCCAGCAGTACCAGTGGGTTGGCTACGCAGTATTTT
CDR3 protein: CASSTSGLATQYF

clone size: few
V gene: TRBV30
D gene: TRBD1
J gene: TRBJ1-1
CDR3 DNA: TGTGCCTGGAGTGCGAGGGGGCAAGTCGGCACTGAAGCTTTCTTT
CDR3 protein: CAWSARGQVGTEAFF

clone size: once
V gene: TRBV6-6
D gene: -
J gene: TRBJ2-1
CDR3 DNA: TGTGCCAGCCCGGACGGGACCGGTGAGCAGTTCTTC
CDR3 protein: CASPDGTGEQFF

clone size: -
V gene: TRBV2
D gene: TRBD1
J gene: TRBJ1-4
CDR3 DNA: TGTGCCAGCAGTGAAGGGGACAGGGCCTCTAATGAAAAACTGTTTTTT
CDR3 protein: CASSEGDRASNEKLFF

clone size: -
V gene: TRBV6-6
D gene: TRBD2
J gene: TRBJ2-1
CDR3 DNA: TGTGCCAGCAGTCCTCTAGCGGGAGCAGACAATGAGCAGTTCTTC
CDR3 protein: CASSPLAGADNEQFF

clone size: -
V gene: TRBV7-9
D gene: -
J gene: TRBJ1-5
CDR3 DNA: TGTGCCAGCGGATCTAGCAATCAGCCCCAGCATTTT
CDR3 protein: CASGSSNQPQHF

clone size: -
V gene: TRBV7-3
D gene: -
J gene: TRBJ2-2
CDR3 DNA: TGTGCCAGCAGCTCCTCAGGGGCGGACGGGGAGCTGTTTTTT
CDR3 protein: CASSSSGADGELFF

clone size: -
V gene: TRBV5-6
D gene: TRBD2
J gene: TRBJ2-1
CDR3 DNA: TGTGCCAGCAGCTTGGGGCTAGCGGGGGCTACCTCCTACAATGAGCAGTTCTTC
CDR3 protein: CASSLGLAGATSYNEQFF

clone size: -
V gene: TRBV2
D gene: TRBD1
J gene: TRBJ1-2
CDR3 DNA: TGTGCCAGCCGCGCGGGACAGGGGAACTATGGCTACACCTTC
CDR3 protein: CASRAGQGNYGYTF

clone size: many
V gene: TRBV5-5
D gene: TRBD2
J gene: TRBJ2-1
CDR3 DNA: TGTGCCAGCAGCTGGTTCGGGCTAGCGGGAGTTGAGCAGTTCTTC
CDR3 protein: CASSWFGLAGVEQFF

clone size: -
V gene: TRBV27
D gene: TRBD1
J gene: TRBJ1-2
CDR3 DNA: TGTGCCAGCAGCCGGGACAGGGTTCGCGGCTACACCTTC
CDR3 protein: CASSRDRVRGYTF

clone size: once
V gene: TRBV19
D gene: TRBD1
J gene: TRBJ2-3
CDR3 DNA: TGTGCCAGTAGTGTGGGACAGGGTGGCACAGATACGCAGTATTTT
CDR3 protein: CASSVGQGGTDTQYF

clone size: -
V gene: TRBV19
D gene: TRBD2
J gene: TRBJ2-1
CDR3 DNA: TGTGCCAGTAGGTCGACTAGCGTCTCCTACAATGAGCAGTTCTTC
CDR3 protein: CASRSTSVSYNEQFF

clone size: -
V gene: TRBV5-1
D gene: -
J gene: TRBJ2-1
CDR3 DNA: TGCGCCAGCAGCTTGGGACCAGCTCTCTCCTACAATGAGCAGTTCTTC
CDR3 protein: CASSLGPALSYNEQFF

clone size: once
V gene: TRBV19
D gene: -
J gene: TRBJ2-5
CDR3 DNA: TGTGCCAGTAGCACTCCCGGGACGGCTCTACAAGAGACCCAGTACTTC
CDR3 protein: CASSTPGTALQETQYF

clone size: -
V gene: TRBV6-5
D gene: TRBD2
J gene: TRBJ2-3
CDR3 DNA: TGTGCCAGCAGTTACTCTCTGGCGGGAGGGCCGAATACGCAGTATTTT
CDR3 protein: CASSYSLAGGPNTQYF

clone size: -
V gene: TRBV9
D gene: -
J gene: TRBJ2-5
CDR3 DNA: TGTGCCAGCAGCGTAGAGGGAAGTGAGACCCAGTACTTC
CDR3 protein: CASSVEGSETQYF

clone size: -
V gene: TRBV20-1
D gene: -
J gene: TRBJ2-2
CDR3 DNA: TGCAGTGCTAGAATGGTCGGGGAGCTGTTTTTT
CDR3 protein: CSARMVGELFF

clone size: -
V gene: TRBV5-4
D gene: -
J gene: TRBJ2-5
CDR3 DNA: TGTGCCAGCAGCTACCCCAACCTCGACAGCACCCAGTACTTC
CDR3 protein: CASSYPNLDSTQYF

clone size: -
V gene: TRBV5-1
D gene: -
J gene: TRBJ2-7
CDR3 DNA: TGCGCCAGCAGCTTGGTGGGGCCCTACGAGCAGTACTTC
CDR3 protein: CASSLVGPYEQYF

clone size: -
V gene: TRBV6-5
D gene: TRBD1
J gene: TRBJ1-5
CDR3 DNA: TGTGCCACCAGGGAGGTAACAGGGGTCGGGCAGCCCCAGCATTTT
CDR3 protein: CATREVTGVGQPQHF

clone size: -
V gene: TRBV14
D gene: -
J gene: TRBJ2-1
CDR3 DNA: TGTGCCAGCAGCCAATTGGTACTACAGGGACGTAAAGCCTCCTACAATGAGCAGTTCTTC
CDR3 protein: CASSQLVLQGRKASYNEQFF

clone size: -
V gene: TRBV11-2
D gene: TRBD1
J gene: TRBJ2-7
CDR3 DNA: TGTGCCAGCAGCTTTGGGACAGGGGGGATCTACGAGCAGTACTTC
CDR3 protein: CASSFGTGGIYEQYF

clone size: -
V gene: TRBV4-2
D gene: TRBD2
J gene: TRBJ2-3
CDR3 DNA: TGTGCCAGCAGCAAAAGACTAGCGGGGGACACAGATACGCAGTATTTT
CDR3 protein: CASSKRLAGDTDTQYF

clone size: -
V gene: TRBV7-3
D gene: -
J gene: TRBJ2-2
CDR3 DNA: TGTGCCAGCAGGACGCAGGGAAACACCGGGGAGCTGTTTTTT
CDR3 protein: CASRTQGNTGELFF

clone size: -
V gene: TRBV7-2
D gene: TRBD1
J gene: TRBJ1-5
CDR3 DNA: TGTGCCAGCAGCTTAGGGGACAGAGGCGGATGGAGAGATCAGCCCCAGCATTTT
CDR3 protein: CASSLGDRGGWRDQPQHF

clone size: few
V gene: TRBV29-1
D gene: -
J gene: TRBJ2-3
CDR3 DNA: TGCAGCGGGGGTCGGGGGCCGGTTAATACGCAGTATTTT
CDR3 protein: CSGGRGPVNTQYF